A selection of T cell receptor beta chains follows, all from one sample in a study of CD8+ T cells in alopecia areata. Using immunoSEQ multiplex PCR, the repertoire was profiled, and TCRdb retains in-frame clones only, with some absent. The sample includes over 200,000 clones, 64% seen only once; the top ten take 4% to 5%. The sample consisted of CD4+ T cells sorted from blood, taken at week 4, from a patient treated with tofacitinib. The receptors originated from a human donor with alopecia areata. The CDR3 runs from the conserved cysteine through the conserved F or W. The order of the fields is J gene, clone size, V gene, D gene, CDR3 DNA, CDR3 protein. D genes are given only for firm matches. Size is omitted from some rows. Given values are once, few, many or a class for expanded clones.

J gene: TRBJ1-6
clone size: few
V gene: TRBV13
D gene: -
CDR3 DNA: TGTGCCAGCAGCTTAAGTGGGGTTTCACCCCTCCACTTT
CDR3 protein: CASSLSGVSPLHF

J gene: TRBJ2-7
clone size: -
V gene: TRBV4-1
D gene: -
CDR3 DNA: TGCGCCAGCAGCCATGGACAGTTCAGCTACGAGCAGTACTTC
CDR3 protein: CASSHGQFSYEQYF

J gene: TRBJ2-2
clone size: -
V gene: TRBV9
D gene: -
CDR3 DNA: TGTGCCAGCAGCAAAGAGGGGGGAAACACCGGGGAGCTGTTTTTT
CDR3 protein: CASSKEGGNTGELFF

J gene: TRBJ2-3
clone size: -
V gene: TRBV7-9
D gene: -
CDR3 DNA: TGTGCCAGCAGCTTGAGGGACCATACGCAGTATTTT
CDR3 protein: CASSLRDHTQYF

J gene: TRBJ2-3
clone size: -
V gene: TRBV10-3
D gene: -
CDR3 DNA: TGTGCCATCAGTGAGTCGATAGGCGGAACAGATACGCAGTATTTT
CDR3 protein: CAISESIGGTDTQYF

J gene: TRBJ2-1
clone size: -
V gene: TRBV11-2
D gene: -
CDR3 DNA: TGTGCCAGCAGCTTATGGAATGAGCAGTTCTTC
CDR3 protein: CASSLWNEQFF

J gene: TRBJ1-2
clone size: -
V gene: TRBV5-6
D gene: -
CDR3 DNA: TGTGCCAGCAGCATGCCTGACACCTATGGCTACACCTTC
CDR3 protein: CASSMPDTYGYTF

J gene: TRBJ1-2
clone size: -
V gene: TRBV9
D gene: TRBD1
CDR3 DNA: TGTGCCAGCAGCGTAGGACAGGGGAGCTATGGCTACACCTTC
CDR3 protein: CASSVGQGSYGYTF

J gene: TRBJ2-1
clone size: -
V gene: TRBV7-2
D gene: -
CDR3 DNA: TGTGCCAGCAGTCCCGGCGGGGCCTACAATGAGCAGTTCTTC
CDR3 protein: CASSPGGAYNEQFF

J gene: TRBJ2-7
clone size: -
V gene: TRBV29-1
D gene: -
CDR3 DNA: TGCAGCGTTAACCTGGCGGGACATCTTGTCTTC
CDR3 protein: CSVNLAGHLVF

J gene: TRBJ2-3
clone size: -
V gene: TRBV29-1
D gene: -
CDR3 DNA: TGCAGCGTTGAAGGAACGCAGTATTTT
CDR3 protein: CSVEGTQYF

J gene: TRBJ2-3
clone size: few
V gene: TRBV30
D gene: TRBD1
CDR3 DNA: TGTGCTGAAGGGGGCCCAGATACGCAGTATTTT
CDR3 protein: CAEGGPDTQYF

J gene: TRBJ2-6
clone size: -
V gene: TRBV30
D gene: -
CDR3 DNA: TGTGCCTGGAGTGGGGTTTCTGGGGCCAACGTCCTGACTTTC
CDR3 protein: CAWSGVSGANVLTF

J gene: TRBJ2-3
clone size: -
V gene: TRBV30
D gene: -
CDR3 DNA: TGTGCCTGGCGGTCGGCAGGTAGCACAGATACGCAGTATTTT
CDR3 protein: CAWRSAGSTDTQYF

J gene: TRBJ1-3
clone size: -
V gene: TRBV30
D gene: -
CDR3 DNA: TGTGCCTGGAGTGTACTACTGGACGGCTCTGGAAACACCATATATTTT
CDR3 protein: CAWSVLLDGSGNTIYF

J gene: TRBJ1-4
clone size: -
V gene: TRBV6-1
D gene: -
CDR3 DNA: TGTGCCAGCAGTGAGGCAGGACTTAATGAAAAACTGTTTTTT
CDR3 protein: CASSEAGLNEKLFF

J gene: TRBJ2-3
clone size: -
V gene: TRBV6-5
D gene: -
CDR3 DNA: TGTGCCAGCAGTCGGGAGATTCTGGATACGCAGTATTTT
CDR3 protein: CASSREILDTQYF

J gene: TRBJ2-1
clone size: once
V gene: TRBV27
D gene: -
CDR3 DNA: TGTGCCAGCAGTTTAAGGGGGGCCACTTACAATGAGCAGTTCTTC
CDR3 protein: CASSLRGATYNEQFF

J gene: TRBJ2-5
clone size: -
V gene: TRBV7-2
D gene: -
CDR3 DNA: TGTGCCAGCAGCTTAGATGCGGGTAGGACGGAGACCCAGTACTTC
CDR3 protein: CASSLDAGRTETQYF

J gene: TRBJ2-3
clone size: -
V gene: TRBV2
D gene: -
CDR3 DNA: TGTGCCAGCGGGGGACCCCCGGGGGATACGCAGTATTTT
CDR3 protein: CASGGPPGDTQYF

J gene: TRBJ2-6
clone size: -
V gene: TRBV4-1
D gene: -
CDR3 DNA: TGCGCCAGCAGCCAAGGAATACAGGGTAGCTCTGGGGCCAACGTCCTGACTTTC
CDR3 protein: CASSQGIQGSSGANVLTF

J gene: TRBJ2-3
clone size: once
V gene: TRBV28
D gene: TRBD1
CDR3 DNA: TGTGCCAGCACCCTGCAGGGGGCAGATACGCAGTATTTT
CDR3 protein: CASTLQGADTQYF

J gene: TRBJ2-1
clone size: few
V gene: TRBV7-2
D gene: -
CDR3 DNA: TGTGCCAGCAGCTTGGACACTAACAATGAGCAGTTCTTC
CDR3 protein: CASSLDTNNEQFF

J gene: TRBJ1-2
clone size: -
V gene: TRBV4-1
D gene: TRBD1
CDR3 DNA: TGCGCCAGCAGCCAATCGACAGGGTCTGTAGGCTACACCTTC
CDR3 protein: CASSQSTGSVGYTF

J gene: TRBJ1-2
clone size: -
V gene: TRBV7-2
D gene: TRBD1
CDR3 DNA: TGTGCCAGCAGCCACAGGGGAATACACTATGGCTACACCTTC
CDR3 protein: CASSHRGIHYGYTF

J gene: TRBJ2-7
clone size: -
V gene: TRBV7-2
D gene: TRBD2
CDR3 DNA: TGTGCCAGCAGTCAAAGCGGGGGGCGCTCCTACGAGCAGTACTTC
CDR3 protein: CASSQSGGRSYEQYF

J gene: TRBJ2-1
clone size: -
V gene: TRBV20-1
D gene: -
CDR3 DNA: TGCAGTGCCACGGACCGTAATGAGCAGTTCTTC
CDR3 protein: CSATDRNEQFF

J gene: TRBJ2-7
clone size: -
V gene: TRBV30
D gene: -
CDR3 DNA: TGTGCCTGGACCAGGGCGGGGAGCTCCTACGAGCAGTACTTC
CDR3 protein: CAWTRAGSSYEQYF

J gene: TRBJ2-3
clone size: -
V gene: TRBV4-1
D gene: -
CDR3 DNA: TGCGCCAGCAGCCAAGATCGGAGAGGGACAGATACGCAGTATTTT
CDR3 protein: CASSQDRRGTDTQYF

J gene: TRBJ1-2
clone size: -
V gene: TRBV27
D gene: TRBD1
CDR3 DNA: TGTGCCGGTGGACAGGGAAAAGGGCGCTATGGCTACACCTTC
CDR3 protein: CAGGQGKGRYGYTF

J gene: TRBJ1-1
clone size: -
V gene: TRBV29-1
D gene: -
CDR3 DNA: TGCAGCGTTGAAAGCTCGGGCTTGAACACTGAAGCTTTCTTT
CDR3 protein: CSVESSGLNTEAFF

J gene: TRBJ2-3
clone size: -
V gene: TRBV29-1
D gene: -
CDR3 DNA: TGCAGCGTTGAGCAGGGGGGCCGTAGGGGAGATACGCAGTATTTT
CDR3 protein: CSVEQGGRRGDTQYF

J gene: TRBJ2-7
clone size: few
V gene: TRBV7-2
D gene: TRBD2
CDR3 DNA: TGTGCCAGCAGCTGGACTAGCGGTACCTACGAGCAGTACTTC
CDR3 protein: CASSWTSGTYEQYF